The 25 T cell receptor beta chains below all came from one sample that was sequenced in a study of shared clonotypes between healthy human individuals. Generated by immunoSEQ multiplex PCR, the TCRdb table keeps only in-frame clones and is missing some. The data hold about 490,000 clones, with 81% observed a single time. Sequencing input: PBMCs. Receptors were obtained from a woman aged 40 to 50 in good health. Some clones in this sample may be carry-over from other donors' samples.

The chain combines TRBV30 with TRBJ2-7, with TRBD1 identical over 10 bases. Germline trimming cut 1 base from V and 3 bases from J; bases unmatched to any gene: 3. The CDR3 length is 14 residues. Germline lookup yields CDR1 GTSNPN and CDR2 SVGIG (reference sequence). Written as DNA, the CDR3 is TGTGCCTGGAGTGCGGGACAGGGGAGCTACGAGCAGTACTTC. It encodes CAWSAGQGSYEQYF.

A few counts support this clone. The V call is TRBV11-2, the J call TRBJ2-5, with 10 bases lining up with TRBD2. This CDR3 has 15 amino acids. V gave up 5 bases and J gave up 2 bases; unmatched junction bases: 5. The germline V gene has CDR1 SGHAT and CDR2 FQNNGV. This CDR3 reads CASSPSGSEQETQYF. CDR3 nucleotide sequence: TGTGCCAGCAGCCCTAGCGGGAGTGAGCAAGAGACCCAGTACTTC.

V is TRBV6-1 and J is TRBJ2-6; D tentatively fits TRBD1 or TRBD2 (5 bases each). Trimming stripped 2 bases from V and 4 bases from J, with 9 bases between. Germline CDR1 MNHNS, CDR2 SASEGT. The CDR3 length is 15 residues. CDR3 DNA sequence: TGTGCCAGCAGTGAACTCGGGACCGGGGCCAACGTCCTGACTTTC. This encodes CASSELGTGANVLTF.

The chain is built from TRBV28 and TRBJ2-7, with 10 bases fitting TRBD1. This CDR3 comprises 14 residues. Trimming removed 5 bases from V and 2 bases from J; junction bases left unmatched: 3. Germline V gene sequence: CDR1 MDHEN, CDR2 SYDVKM. This CDR3 reads CASSPGQGTYEQYF. CDR3 in DNA: TGTGCCAGCAGTCCGGGACAGGGGACCTACGAGCAGTACTTC.

This chain links TRBV5-4 with TRBJ2-2; unclear D gene. With 2 bases removed from V and 2 bases from J, the gap between germline ends came to 1 base. This CDR3 contains 12 residues. Germline V lookup: CDR1 SGHNT, CDR2 YYREEE (reference sequence). In DNA, the CDR3 is TGTGCCAGCAGCTTTAACACCGGGGAGCTGTTTTTT. It yields the protein CASSFNTGELFF.

This rearrangement joins TRBV6-4 to TRBJ2-7; 10 nucleotides match TRBD2. Germline V gene lookup returns CDR1 MRHNA and CDR2 SNTAGT. CDR3 size: 14 residues. After removal of 8 bases from V and 5 bases from J, the junction contained 9 bases not matched to a gene. CDR3 protein: CASGSGLASHEQYF. In DNA, the CDR3 is TGTGCCAGCGGATCGGGACTAGCGAGCCACGAGCAGTACTTC.

The chain uses TRBV2 and TRBJ2-1, with 12 bases lining up with TRBD2. The CDR3 is 14 residues long. CDR1 and CDR2 from the germline V gene are SNHLY and FYNNEI. Trimming took 10 bases from V and 3 from J; bases not matched to a gene: 4. The CDR3 sequence: CANRLAGVYNEQFF. The CDR3 bases are TGTGCCAACCGACTAGCGGGAGTCTACAATGAGCAGTTCTTC.

This clone turned up a few times. The chain combines TRBV18 with TRBJ2-7; 9 nucleotides align to TRBD1. The CDR3 contains 15 residues. V lost 3 bases to trimming and J lost 3 bases; unmatched junction nucleotides: 6. The germline CDR1 and CDR2 sequences are KGHSH and LQKENI. The DNA of the CDR3 is TGTGCCAGCTCACCTTCCGGGACAGGGATCTACGAGCAGTACTTC. Its protein product is CASSPSGTGIYEQYF.

The chain has TRBV29-1 and TRBJ1-1, with TRBD1 identical over 7 bases. The CDR3 has 13 residues. Germline lookup yields CDR1 SQVTM and CDR2 ANQGSEA. The trim removed 3 bases at V and 4 bases at J, leaving 5 bases unmatched. For the CDR3, the DNA is TGCAGCGTTGAGAGACAGGGACGCACTGAAGCTTTCTTT. This translates into CSVERQGRTEAFF. The variable domain in full, with the rest retrieved from reference TRBV29-1 and TRBJ1-1, is SAVISQKPSRDICQRGTSLTIQCQVDSQVTMMFWYRQQPGQSLTLIATANQGSEATYESGFVIDKFPISRPNLTFSTLTVSNMSPEDSSIYLCSVERQGRTEAFFGQGTRLTVV.

This clone was detected once. V is TRBV19 and J is TRBJ2-7, with 8 bases lining up with TRBD1. CDR3 size: 16 residues. The trim removed 5 bases at V and 0 bases at J, leaving 9 bases unmatched. The germline V gene encodes CDR1 LNHDA and CDR2 SQIVND (reference sequence). CDR3 loop: CASSPRTGWSSYEQYF. Written as DNA, the CDR3 is TGTGCCAGTAGTCCAAGGACAGGGTGGAGCTCCTACGAGCAGTACTTC.

This clone was seen more than once but under ten times. Given a far larger clone just one base away, this is likely a sequencing read error. The chain uses TRBV5-1 and TRBJ1-1, with 10 bases lining up with TRBD1. The CDR3 runs to 15 residues. V shed 4 bases, J shed 6 bases, and the junction held 9 bases outside the gene matches. The germline V gene has CDR1 SGHRS and CDR2 YFSETQ. CDR3 protein: CASSPVTGGDPEAFF. The CDR3 DNA reads as TGCGCCAGCAGCCCTGTGACAGGGGGCGACCCTGAAGCTTTCTTT.

The chain links TRBV7-2 to TRBJ1-2; TRBD1 matches at 7 bases. V gave up 5 bases and J gave up 2 bases; unmatched junction bases: 5. The CDR3 loop spans 14 amino acids. Germline V gene data show CDR1 as SGHTA and CDR2 as FQGNSA. Here the CDR3 reads CASSPATGNYGYTF. CDR3 sequence (DNA): TGTGCCAGCAGCCCGGCGACAGGGAACTATGGCTACACCTTC.

The J gene is TRBJ1-1, the V gene TRBV6-6, with D perhaps matching TRBD1 (6 bases). With 5 bases removed from V and 4 bases from J, the gap between germline ends came to 11 bases. Germline V lookup: CDR1 MNHNY, CDR2 SVGAGI (reference sequence). The CDR3 runs 13 residues. CDR3 in amino acids: CASSIEQGTEAFF. CDR3 DNA: TGTGCCAGCAGTATAGAACAGGGCACTGAAGCTTTCTTT.

Turning to this clone: This sequence is one base from a far larger clone and is likely a read error. The same CDR3 arises from other DNA sequences in this sample as well. The chain recombines TRBV6-6 with TRBJ2-2; D unresolved. V lost 3 bases and J 1 base, leaving 12 bases between the germline ends. CDR1 and CDR2 from the germline V gene are MNHNY and SVGAGI (reference sequence). The CDR3 runs to 16 residues. Here the CDR3 reads CASSYRTRMNTGELFF. The CDR3 DNA is TGTGCCAGCAGTTATAGGACCAGAATGAACACCGGGGAGCTGTTTTTT.

V usage is TRBV5-1 and J usage is TRBJ2-1, with D possibly matching TRBD1 (6 bases). Germline V gene lookup returns CDR1 SGHRS and CDR2 YFSETQ. V lost 0 bases and J 2 bases, leaving 30 bases between the germline ends. The CDR3 runs to 22 residues. As DNA, the CDR3 is TGCGCCAGCAGCTTGGGAGTCGGTGTTCTCGATAGACAGGAGGACACCTACAATGAGCAGTTCTTC. Its protein is CASSLGVGVLDRQEDTYNEQFF.

This clone was picked up one time. The chain uses TRBV13 and TRBJ1-1; 7 nucleotides line up with TRBD1. J gave up 1 base and V 4 bases, and 6 bases lay outside the gene matches. Germline V CDR1 and CDR2: PRHDT, FYEKMQ (reference sequence). This CDR3 contains 15 residues. For the CDR3, the DNA is TGTGCCAGCAGCTCCCAGGGGGACGGGAACACTGAAGCTTTCTTT. This codes for CASSSQGDGNTEAFF.

The chain employs TRBV19 and TRBJ2-1, with D uncertain. V lost 3 bases to trimming and J lost 0 bases, with 9 bases between them. The germline CDR1 and CDR2 sequences are LNHDA and SQIVND (reference sequence). This CDR3 has 15 residues. The CDR3 reads CASSMRRSSYNEQFF. In DNA form, the CDR3 reads TGTGCCAGTAGTATGAGGCGGAGCTCCTACAATGAGCAGTTCTTC.

The genes are TRBV10-3 and TRBJ1-3; no firm D call. The CDR3 loop spans 13 amino acids. From germline, CDR1 is ENHRY and CDR2 SYGVKD. Deletions cut 7 bases from V and 0 bases from J, with 7 bases between. The CDR3 sequence: CAIKVSSGNTIYF. The CDR3 DNA reads as TGTGCCATCAAGGTCAGCTCTGGAAACACCATATATTTT.

The J gene is TRBJ2-7, the V gene TRBV29-1, with a possible D match to TRBD1 (5 bases). Per the germline V gene, CDR1 is SQVTM and CDR2 is ANQGSEA. V lost 7 bases and J 0 bases, leaving 16 bases between the germline ends. CDR3 length equals 14 residues. The CDR3 DNA sequence: TGCAGCGCAAAAGGGGTCGACAGCTCCTACGAGCAGTACTTC. The encoded protein is CSAKGVDSSYEQYF.

In regard to this clone: One end of the junction does not line up with germline, which may come from a read error. The V gene is TRBV7-9, the J gene TRBJ1-3; TRBD1 might be the D (5 bases). The CDR3 is made up of 14 amino acids. The germline V gene encodes CDR1 SEHNR and CDR2 FQNEAQ (reference sequence). CDR3 amino acids: CASRLGVSGNTIYF. CDR3 coding DNA: TGTGCCAGCAGGTTAGGGGTTTCTGGAAACACCATATATTTT.

The rearrangement links TRBV7-2 to TRBJ2-1; 10 bases fit TRBD2. The V and J ends lost 4 bases and 12 bases, in that order; junction bases with no gene match: 6. The CDR3 has 13 residues. CDR1 and CDR2 (germline): SGHTA, FQGNSA. In DNA, the CDR3 is TGTGCCAGCAGCTACGAGCGGGAGGGGGTGCAGTTCTTC. Amino acid sequence: CASSYEREGVQFF.

Remarks on this clone: This probably arose from a read error, given a far larger clone one base away. The chain uses TRBV28 and TRBJ2-5; no firm D call. Germline V gene sequence: CDR1 MDHEN, CDR2 SYDVKM. The CDR3 has 18 residues. For the CDR3, the DNA is TGTGCCAGCAGTTCCCTCTCCTCCCCCAAGGGTCCTGAAGAGGCCCAGTACTTC. As protein: CASSSLSSPKGPEEAQYF.

This clone has a count of ten or more. This chain uses TRBV7-6 with TRBJ2-7; unclear D gene. In germline, CDR1 is SGHVS, CDR2 FNYEAQ. The CDR3 extends over 14 amino acids. V lost 1 base to trimming and J lost 5 bases, with 12 bases between them. In DNA form, the CDR3 reads TGTGCCAGCAGCTTAGAAGCTTCGAGCGACGAGCAGTACTTC. This sequence encodes CASSLEASSDEQYF. The whole variable domain, remainder taken from reference TRBV7-6 and TRBJ2-7, is GAGVSQSPRYKVTKRGQDVALRCDPISGHVSLYWYRQALGQGPEFLTYFNYEAQQDKSGLPNDRFSAERPEGSISTLTIQRTEQRDSAMYRCASSLEASSDEQYFGPGTRLTVT.

On this clone itself: A read error is the likely source, as a far larger clone sits one nucleotide away. V gene TRBV10-3 combines with J gene TRBJ2-7; 9 positions match TRBD2. CDR1 and CDR2 (germline): ENHRY, SYGVKD. This CDR3 region has 13 residues. CDR3 residues: CAIGTSKGHEQHF. The CDR3 DNA reads TGTGCCATAGGGACTAGCAAAGGCCACGAGCAGCACTTC.

The chain combines TRBV6-6 with TRBJ2-7; 12 bases are shared with TRBD2. The germline V gene has CDR1 MNHNY and CDR2 SVGAGI (reference sequence). The CDR3 runs to 14 residues. V dropped 6 bases and J dropped 5; count of bases not matched to a gene: 5. DNA for the CDR3: TGTGCCAGCAGGACTAGCGGGAGAGGTGACGAGCAGTACTTC. It codes for CASRTSGRGDEQYF.